This T cell receptor beta chain was sequenced during a study of control samples from healthy donors and cancer patients. Trimming took 3 bases from V and 8 from J, leaving 10 bases between them. Germline V lookup: CDR1 MNHNS, CDR2 SASEGT. The CDR3 contains 12 residues. Method: immunoSEQ multiplex PCR; TCRdb's copy keeps in-frame clones and lacks some. Of 95,000 to 110,000 clones listed, approximately 90% are singletons. The rearrangement links TRBV6-1 to TRBJ1-2; no firm D call. The material sequenced was PBMCs. This TCR was recovered from a man aged 55 to 70 with lung cancer. This chain's CDR3 is CASSETVGGYTF. Written as DNA, the CDR3 is TGTGCCAGCAGTGAGACGGTAGGCGGCTACACCTTC.